The 30 T cell receptor beta chains listed next were all sequenced from one sample in a study of blood T cell repertoires in COVID-19. Generated by immunoSEQ multiplex PCR, the TCRdb table keeps only in-frame clones and is missing some. The sample has 140,000 to 150,000 clones; over 80% are singletons. The sample was peripheral blood. All receptors derive from a woman aged 45-65 years with acute or convalescent COVID-19.

The chain combines TRBV14 with TRBJ1-6, with TRBD1 as a possible D gene (5 bases). The V and J ends lost 4 bases and 1 base respectively, with 8 bases between them. In germline, CDR1 is SGHDN, CDR2 FVKESK. CDR3 length equals 15 residues. The CDR3 sequence: CASSRGYSYNSPLHF. CDR3 nucleotide sequence: TGTGCCAGCAGCCGGGGCTATTCCTATAATTCACCCCTCCACTTT.

The chain employs TRBV4-1 and TRBJ2-7; 7 bases map to TRBD1. Germline trimming cut 1 base from V and 4 bases from J; bases unmatched to any gene: 10. CDR1 is MGHRA, CDR2 YSYEKL, per germline. This CDR3 is 16 amino acids long. As DNA, the CDR3 is TGCGCCAGCAGCCAAGTTACACAGGGGCTGGGGTACGAGCAGTACTTC. This sequence encodes CASSQVTQGLGYEQYF.

The CDR3 DNA reads as TGTGCCAGCAGCACCAGGGAGGACTATGGCTACACCTTC. Residues: CASSTREDYGYTF. V usage is TRBV6-2 or TRBV6-3 and J usage is TRBJ1-2; D might be TRBD1 (5 bases). This CDR3 has 13 residues. Germline CDR1 MNHEY, CDR2 SVGEGT. Trimming pared 6 bases from V and 3 bases from J, leaving 11 bases between.

The chain carries TRBV19 and TRBJ1-2; D remains unclear. The CDR3 runs 16 residues. Germline-derived CDR1 and CDR2 are LNHDA and SQIVND (reference sequence). Trimming cost V 9 bases and J 0 bases, with 20 bases left between them. The CDR3: CASQSRNPGPNYGYTF. In nucleotides, the CDR3 is TGTGCCAGCCAGTCCCGTAACCCGGGTCCTAACTATGGCTACACCTTC.

The chain uses TRBV12-3 or TRBV12-4 and TRBJ1-2, with 7 bases that match TRBD1. CDR3 length: 13 residues. With V trimmed by 3 bases and J by 7 bases, 5 bases remained unmatched. CDR3 sequence reads: CASSFGTAIGYTF. Written as DNA, the CDR3 is TGTGCCAGCAGTTTCGGGACAGCTATTGGCTACACCTTC.

CDR3 protein: CASSGGTSGSGADTQYF. The CDR3 nucleotides read TGTGCCAGCAGCGGCGGGACTAGCGGGAGCGGGGCAGATACGCAGTATTTT. This chain connects TRBV9 to TRBJ2-3, with TRBD2 matching over 14 bases. CDR1 and CDR2 (germline): SGDLS, YYNGEE. The V gene end was trimmed by 3 bases and the J gene end by 4 bases; junction bases not matched to a gene: 7. The length of the CDR3 is 17 residues. Complete variable domain (other parts from reference TRBV9 and TRBJ2-3): DSGVTQTPKHLITATGQRVTLRCSPRSGDLSVYWYQQSLDQGLQFLIQYYNGEERAKGNILERFSAQQFPDLHSELNLSSLELGDSALYFCASSGGTSGSGADTQYFGPGTRLTVL.

V usage is TRBV11-2 and J usage is TRBJ2-7; possibly TRBD1 for D (5 bases). V lost 1 base, J lost 3 bases, and 13 bases lay in between. The CDR3 has 15 residues. Germline assignment: CDR1 SGHAT and CDR2 FQNNGV. The CDR3 is CASSLVQGIGYEQYF. The CDR3 DNA reads as TGTGCCAGCAGCTTAGTTCAGGGAATCGGCTACGAGCAGTACTTC.

This clone was picked up a small number of times. This chain connects TRBV27 to TRBJ1-2, with 9 bases that match TRBD1. Unmatched junction bases numbered 12, after V lost 5 bases and J lost 5 bases. The CDR3 totals 16 residues. CDR1 and CDR2 (germline): MNHEY, SMNVEV (reference sequence). This CDR3 reads CASSPGQGRVRYGYTF. The CDR3 DNA is TGTGCCAGCAGTCCGGGACAGGGTCGGGTACGGTATGGCTACACCTTC.

Concerning this clone: Other DNA sequences in this sample translate to the same CDR3. The J gene is TRBJ1-1, the V gene TRBV27; 8 bases are a match to TRBD1. Per germline, CDR1 MNHEY and CDR2 SMNVEV (reference sequence). With 5 bases clipped from V and 2 bases from J, the junction kept 4 bases outside the gene matches. CDR3 length: 14 residues. The chain's CDR3 is CASSRPGGNTEAFF. CDR3 nucleotides: TGTGCCAGCAGTCGTCCAGGGGGCAACACTGAAGCTTTCTTT.

The rearrangement links TRBV6-5 to TRBJ1-1; TRBD1 aligns across 10 bases. With V trimmed by 7 bases and J by 3 bases, 5 bases remained unmatched. Germline V lookup: CDR1 MNHEY, CDR2 SVGAGI. The CDR3 spans 14 residues. The CDR3 nucleotides are TGTGCCAGCACTATGGACAGGGGGGACACTGAAGCTTTCTTT. Its protein is CASTMDRGDTEAFF.

This chain connects TRBV24-1 to TRBJ2-1, with D uncertain. The germline V gene encodes CDR1 KGHDR and CDR2 SFDVKD. This CDR3 has 13 amino acids. V lost 3 bases and J 3 bases, leaving 5 bases between the germline ends. The CDR3 protein is CATSDRNYNEQFF. In DNA form, the CDR3 reads TGTGCCACCAGTGATCGTAACTACAATGAGCAGTTCTTC.

This sequence joins TRBV6-5 and TRBJ1-5; 7 bases map to TRBD1. Germline CDR1 MNHEY, CDR2 SVGAGI. V lost 8 bases and J lost 6; bases outside the gene matches: 1. The CDR3 totals 11 residues. CDR3 loop: CASGTAQPQHF. The CDR3, as DNA: TGTGCCAGCGGGACAGCTCAGCCCCAGCATTTT.

The chain uses TRBV28 and TRBJ1-5; no firm D call. Germline V gene lookup returns CDR1 MDHEN and CDR2 SYDVKM. Trimming left V 4 bases short and J 11 bases short, with 6 bases between. This CDR3 has 10 residues. CDR3 nucleotides: TGTGCCAGCAGTTCTAGGTCCCAGCATTTT. It specifies CASSSRSQHF.

The CDR3 sequence: CASSQDRTGKANVLTF. As DNA, the CDR3 is TGTGCCAGCAGCCAAGATCGGACAGGGAAGGCCAACGTCCTGACTTTC. The J gene is TRBJ2-6, the V gene TRBV3-1 (or the pseudogene TRBV3-2), with 8 bases identical to TRBD1. Unmatched junction bases numbered 4, after V lost 0 bases and J lost 6 bases. The CDR3 covers 16 residues. From germline, CDR1 is LGHDT and CDR2 YNNKEL (reference sequence).

V gene TRBV5-4 combines with J gene TRBJ2-1, with 14 bases lining up with TRBD2. V shed 4 bases, J shed 1 base, and the junction held 7 bases outside the gene matches. CDR3 length: 18 residues. From germline, CDR1 is SGHNT and CDR2 YYREEE (reference sequence). The CDR3 protein is CASSPGRTSGGSYNEQFF. The DNA for the CDR3 is TGTGCCAGCAGCCCCGGAAGGACTAGCGGGGGGTCCTACAATGAGCAGTTCTTC.

The chain combines TRBV30 with TRBJ1-1; TRBD1 aligns across 11 bases. The CDR3 loop spans 14 amino acids. Germline V gene data show CDR1 as GTSNPN and CDR2 as SVGIG (reference sequence). With 1 base clipped from V and 6 bases from J, the junction kept 4 bases outside the gene matches. The CDR3 is CAWSAGQGVSEAFF. The CDR3 nucleotides read TGTGCCTGGAGTGCGGGACAGGGGGTCTCTGAAGCTTTCTTT.

The rearrangement uses TRBV12-3 or TRBV12-4 and TRBJ1-4; a weak D match, TRBD1 (5 bases). CDR3 length equals 13 residues. V dropped 7 bases and J dropped 8 bases, with 14 bases sitting between them. The DNA for the CDR3 is TGTGCCAGCACGCGGGAGGGGCTGGAAAAACTGTTTTTT. Amino acid sequence: CASTREGLEKLFF.

This chain links TRBV27 with TRBJ2-1; D is unresolved. Germline V gives CDR1 MNHEY, CDR2 SMNVEV (reference sequence). V lost 0 bases to trimming and J lost 8 bases, with 8 bases between them. The CDR3 extends over 13 amino acids. CDR3 bases: TGTGCCAGCAGTTTATCTATGGGCGATGAGCAGTTCTTC. Translating it yields CASSLSMGDEQFF.

The chain links TRBV7-3 to TRBJ2-3; 8 bases line up with TRBD2. V lost 5 bases and J lost 10; bases outside the gene matches: 11. Germline assignment: CDR1 SGHTA and CDR2 FQGTGA. The CDR3 loop spans 14 amino acids. The CDR3, as DNA: TGTGCCAGCAGCCGGGAGGGTAGCGGCATTGCGCAGTATTTT. Its translation is CASSREGSGIAQYF.

The V gene is TRBV11-2, the J gene TRBJ1-2; perhaps TRBD1 as D (5 bases). The CDR3 sequence is 14 residues long. V lost 5 bases, J lost 7 bases, and 17 bases lay in between. CDR1 SGHAT and CDR2 FQNNGV come from the germline V gene. CDR3 nucleotide sequence: TGTGCCAGCAGCACCGGGGGGGAAGGTAGTGGCTACACCTTC. This gives the protein CASSTGGEGSGYTF.

The chain joins TRBV6-5 to TRBJ2-7; D is unresolved. Deletions cut 2 bases from V and 6 bases from J, with 11 bases between. The CDR3 is 13 residues long. CDR1 and CDR2 (germline): MNHEY, SVGAGI. The CDR3 sequence: CASSYNPLGEQYF. The CDR3 nucleotides read TGTGCCAGCAGTTACAACCCGCTCGGCGAGCAGTACTTC.

This clone has a handful of counts. This chain joins TRBV7-9 and TRBJ1-6, with D uncertain. The CDR3 extends over 12 amino acids. Germline V gene lookup returns CDR1 SEHNR and CDR2 FQNEAQ (reference sequence). V gave up 0 bases and J gave up 10 bases, with 4 bases separating them. CDR3 sequence reads: CASSLARSPLHF. CDR3 DNA sequence: TGTGCCAGCAGCTTAGCGCGGTCACCCCTCCACTTT.

This clone came up a few times. The gene calls are TRBV27 and TRBJ1-4; a weak D match, TRBD1 (5 bases). Trimming shortened V by 5 bases and J by 5 bases, and 15 bases separated the two germline ends. CDR3 length: 15 residues. Germline CDR1 reads MNHEY; CDR2 reads SMNVEV (reference sequence). CDR3 sequence (DNA): TGTGCCAGCAGTGCGGGGGACGCAGGGAATGAAAAACTGTTTTTT. Encoded protein: CASSAGDAGNEKLFF.

This clone was seen once. This chain connects TRBV7-2 to TRBJ2-7; TRBD1 agrees at 7 bases. This CDR3 comprises 14 residues. The V segment lost 6 bases and the J segment 7 bases; nucleotides outside the gene matches: 12. Germline lookup yields CDR1 SGHTA and CDR2 FQGNSA. For the CDR3, the DNA is TGTGCCAGCAGTCCGACAGGGCCGAGAGAAGAGCAGTACTTC. Its translation is CASSPTGPREEQYF.

The rearrangement links TRBV5-1 to TRBJ2-7; 8 bases are a match to TRBD1. Germline CDR1 and CDR2: SGHRS and YFSETQ. J gave up 5 bases and V 4 bases, and 8 bases lay outside the gene matches. The CDR3 totals 14 residues. CDR3 in amino acids: CASSPDRDGDEQYF. The CDR3 nucleotides read TGCGCCAGCAGCCCGGACAGGGATGGCGACGAGCAGTACTTC.

The chain carries TRBV10-3 and TRBJ2-1; TRBD2 matches 12 bases. V lost 3 bases and J lost 7; bases outside the gene matches: 1. The CDR3 extends over 14 amino acids. Germline CDR1 and CDR2: ENHRY and SYGVKD. This CDR3 is CAISETSGGNEQFF. CDR3 DNA sequence: TGTGCCATCAGTGAAACTAGCGGGGGGAATGAGCAGTTCTTC.

V is TRBV6-6 and J is TRBJ1-2, with TRBD1 matching over 7 bases. The CDR3 consists of 14 residues. The V segment lost 6 bases and the J segment 3 bases; nucleotides outside the gene matches: 7. The germline V gene has CDR1 MNHNY and CDR2 SVGAGI (reference sequence). The CDR3 spells CASRTTGTDYGYTF. CDR3 DNA: TGTGCCAGCAGGACTACCGGGACAGACTATGGCTACACCTTC.

The V gene is TRBV10-3, the J gene TRBJ2-1; 15 nucleotides agree with TRBD2. The J segment lost 6 bases and the V segment lost 5 bases, leaving 14 bases of the junction unmatched. The CDR3 sequence is 19 residues long. Germline values: CDR1 ENHRY, CDR2 SYGVKD. The CDR3 sequence: CAISHPSKGTSGRSNEQFF. The CDR3 DNA follows: TGTGCCATCAGTCACCCTTCAAAAGGGACTAGCGGGAGGTCCAATGAGCAGTTCTTC.

The V gene is TRBV30, the J gene TRBJ1-6; TRBD1 might be the D (5 bases). CDR1 is GTSNPN and CDR2 is SVGIG in the germline V gene (reference sequence). The CDR3 spans 15 residues. The germline V and J ends were trimmed by 2 bases and 3 bases, with 11 bases remaining between them. Written as DNA, the CDR3 is TGTGCCTGGAGTTTGGCGGGGGGCTATAATTCACCCCTCCACTTT. It encodes CAWSLAGGYNSPLHF.

The rearrangement joins TRBV4-1 to TRBJ2-5; TRBD1 might be the D (5 bases). Trimming removed 0 bases from V and 2 bases from J, with 7 bases in between. The CDR3 is made up of 14 amino acids. Germline values: CDR1 MGHRA, CDR2 YSYEKL. The chain's CDR3 is CASSQEDRQETQYF. CDR3 coding DNA: TGCGCCAGCAGCCAAGAAGACAGACAAGAGACCCAGTACTTC.